This TCR beta chain was sequenced during a study of molecular identifiers for immune sequencing clone quantification. Study-wide points: Clones with over 20 RNA copies captured over 97% of effector molecules but under 1% of naive ones. The study reportedly detected spiked Jurkat TCR RNA from one cell among over 950,000 naive cells. A shared barcode on identical TCR molecules could lead to underestimated sizes for highly expanded clones.

This clonotype appeared a single time. Its antigen is not identified. With a much larger clone just one base away, this may be a read error. Trimming removed 2 bases at V and 2 bases at J, with 10 bases between. Germline V gene data show CDR1 as MNHNY and CDR2 as SVGAGI (reference sequence). The CDR3 loop spans 14 amino acids. Researchers sorted naive CD8 T cells as cells that were CD8+CD4-CCR7+CD45RA+. Via MiXCR, TCRdb re-called the PCR reads, giving one row per CDR3 protein. The data contain approximately 500,000 distinct CDR3 sequences, roughly 25% of them singletons. The chain has TRBV6-6 and TRBJ2-7; possible D gene TRBD1, 5 bases. The sample taken for sequencing was naive CD8+ T cells from blood, with Jurkat cell RNA spiked in. Documented subset: FACS-sorted CD8+CD4-CCR7+CD45RA+ naive T cells. The clonotype comes from a human donor in good health. Some libraries in this study had Jurkat cell RNA spiked in. In DNA, the CDR3 is TGTGCCAGCAGTTACCTCGACAGTGCCTACGAGCAGTACTTC. Translation gives CASSYLDSAYEQYF.